This TCR beta chain was sequenced in a study of blood T cell repertoires in COVID-19. Study-wide background: Acute-phase and convalescent COVID-19 samples originated in the United States, Italy and Spain.

The count of this clone is one. The table came from immunoSEQ multiplex PCR; TCRdb's copy has only in-frame clones and leaves some out. The table includes 250,000 or so clones, 70% to 80% detected once. What was sequenced was peripheral blood. This receptor was taken from an elderly woman with acute or convalescent COVID-19.

This chain's CDR3 is CASSLARLSGQGAFGYTF. DNA of the CDR3: TGTGCCAGCAGCTTAGCGCGTCTGAGTGGACAGGGGGCCTTTGGCTACACCTTC. The chain combines TRBV7-8 with TRBJ1-2, with 11 bases aligning to TRBD1. The CDR3 runs to 18 residues. Germline V gene sequence: CDR1 SGHVS, CDR2 FQNEAQ. V trimming: 0 bases; J trimming: 7 bases; junction bases outside the gene matches: 13. The full variable domain, with the rest looked up from reference TRBV7-8 and TRBJ1-2, is GAGVSQSPRYKVAKRGQDVALRCDPISGHVSLFWYQQALGQGPEFLTYFQNEAQLDKSGLPSDRFFAERPEGSVSTLKIQRTQQEDSAVYLCASSLARLSGQGAFGYTFGSGTRLTVV.